This passage covers 9 T cell receptor beta chains from one sample sequenced in a study of T cells in Graves' hyperthyroidism and ophthalmopathy. The TCR beta CDR3 regions underwent amplification using RNA transcripts as the source. First-round RT-PCR with HTBI primers amplified the TCR CDR3 region. In TCRdb, the multiplex PCR reads were re-called with MiXCR into one record per CDR3 protein. This sample has 200,000 to 250,000 distinct CDR3 sequences, with approximately 25% found just once. The material sequenced was blood. These receptors were taken from a woman aged 40 to 50 with Graves' ophthalmopathy.

The chain combines TRBV28 with TRBJ1-1; D is perhaps TRBD1 (6 bases). The CDR3 totals 15 residues. Germline-derived CDR1 and CDR2 are MDHEN and SYDVKM. Trimming left V 5 bases short and J 0 bases short, with 13 bases between. CDR3 coding DNA: TGTGCCAGCAGTCCCAATCGGGGGCTGAACACTGAAGCTTTCTTT. The encoded protein is CASSPNRGLNTEAFF.

This clonotype was counted ten times or more. The J gene is TRBJ2-5, the V gene TRBV5-6; either TRBD1 or TRBD2 may fit D (5 bases each). From germline, CDR1 is SGHDT and CDR2 YYEEEE. The CDR3 contains 15 residues. V was clipped by 4 bases and J by 2 bases, with 15 bases between them. CDR3 nucleotide sequence: TGTGCCAGCAGCAAAACCGGGGCGACACAAGAGACCCAGTACTTC. This sequence encodes CASSKTGATQETQYF. The whole variable domain, filled in from reference TRBV5-6 and TRBJ2-5, reads DAGVTQSPTHLIKTRGQQVTLRCSPKSGHDTVSWYQQALGQGPQFIFQYYEEEERQRGNFPDRFSGHQFPNYSSELNVNALLLGDSALYLCASSKTGATQETQYFGPGTRLLVL.

The gene calls are TRBV5-1 and TRBJ1-6, with D hard to call. Trimming removed 0 bases at V and 7 bases at J, with 14 bases between. Germline V CDR1 and CDR2: SGHRS, YFSETQ. This CDR3 has 16 residues. The DNA for the CDR3 is TGCGCCAGCAGCTTGGACGCCTCCGTTCGGAATTCACCCCTCCACTTT. This sequence encodes CASSLDASVRNSPLHF.

This clonotype was picked up many times. The chain employs TRBV7-2 and TRBJ2-5, with 7 bases that match TRBD1. Per the germline V gene, CDR1 is SGHTA and CDR2 is FQGNSA. Trimming removed 5 bases from V and 0 bases from J; junction bases left unmatched: 9. The CDR3 length is 16 residues. CDR3 sequence: CASSRHRGSYQETQYF. The CDR3, as DNA: TGTGCCAGCAGCCGTCACAGGGGCTCGTACCAAGAGACCCAGTACTTC.

This clonotype was observed at least ten times. This chain joins TRBV7-8 and TRBJ2-7, with D perhaps TRBD2 (5 bases). From germline, CDR1 is SGHVS and CDR2 FQNEAQ. V was clipped by 5 bases and J by 3 bases, with 14 bases between them. The CDR3 has 14 amino acids. The chain's CDR3 is CASSAPTTNYEQYF. CDR3 sequence (DNA): TGTGCCAGCAGCGCCCCGACTACAAACTACGAGCAGTACTTC.

Many counts were recorded for this clonotype. The chain couples TRBV10-3 to TRBJ2-2; weak D call: TRBD2 (5 bases). V shed 3 bases and J shed 2 bases, with 13 bases lying between them. The germline CDR1 and CDR2 sequences are ENHRY and SYGVKD. The CDR3 extends over 16 amino acids. The CDR3 loop reads CAISEVISDNTGELFF. For the CDR3, the DNA is TGTGCCATCAGTGAAGTGATTAGCGACAACACCGGGGAGCTGTTTTTT.

This clonotype showed up just a few times. The chain uses TRBV12-3 or TRBV12-4 and TRBJ1-1, with D possibly matching TRBD1 (6 bases). Trimming took 5 bases from V and 2 from J, leaving 12 bases between them. The CDR3 has 14 residues. The CDR3 sequence is CASSLTGINTEAFF. The CDR3 DNA reads as TGTGCCAGCAGTCTAACAGGGATTAACACTGAAGCTTTCTTT.

The rearrangement uses TRBV2 and TRBJ2-3, with a weak D call TRBD2 (7 bases). From germline, CDR1 is SNHLY and CDR2 FYNNEI. V was cut by 0 bases and J by 3 bases, with 16 bases left in between. The CDR3 is 17 amino acids. CDR3 DNA: TGTGCCAGCAGTGAAGCGCTTTTGGGGGGGCTGACAGATACGCAGTATTTT. Translating it yields CASSEALLGGLTDTQYF.

This clonotype occurred many times. This chain connects TRBV29-1 to TRBJ2-2; no firm D call. Per germline, CDR1 SQVTM and CDR2 ANQGSEA. The CDR3 is 12 residues long. Trimming took 4 bases from V and 6 from J, leaving 9 bases between them. As DNA, the CDR3 is TGCAGCGTTGGGGCGATGGCCGGGGAGCTGTTTTTT. Its translation is CSVGAMAGELFF.